This TCR beta chain was captured in a study of blood T cell repertoires in COVID-19. Study-level information: PBMCs, B-cell-depleted T cells, or T cells were the source of the cDNA or gDNA that made up the material.

CDR3 length: 16 residues. Germline-derived CDR1 and CDR2 are PRHDT and FYEKMQ (reference sequence). V lost 5 bases, J lost 6 bases, and 20 bases lay in between. In the authors' methods: Researchers report that nucleated cell counts were estimated from reference gene primer amplification. Assay: immunoSEQ multiplex PCR; the TCRdb copy retains only in-frame clones and omits some. V and J calls and clone size follow that table, whereas D and trimming were derived from the DNA. The sample yields around 97,000 clones, around 87% seen once. The genes are TRBV13 and TRBJ2-1, with D possibly TRBD2 on 5 matching bases. The sequenced sample was peripheral blood. This TCR came from a human donor in a cohort sampled during active COVID-19. The CDR3 protein is CASSPTRDLKGNEQFF. The CDR3 DNA is TGTGCCAGCAGCCCAACACGGGATCTAAAGGGCAATGAGCAGTTCTTC. Drawing the rest from reference TRBV13 and TRBJ2-1, the complete variable domain is AAGVIQSPRHLIKEKRETATLKCYPIPRHDTVYWYQQGPGQDPQFLISFYEKMQSDKGSIPDRFSAQQFSDYHSELNMSSLELGDSALYFCASSPTRDLKGNEQFFGPGTRLTVL.